The entry that follows covers one T cell receptor beta chain sequence. Its antigen is still unknown. A junction boundary mismatches the germline segment, possibly from a read error. Read coverage stops 3 residues before the CDR3 terminus; the germline J gene supplies the remainder. These data come from a study of T cell clonality in common variable immunodeficiency. This CDR3 has 13 amino acids. CDR1 SEHNR and CDR2 FQNEAQ come from the germline V gene (reference sequence). Assay used: immunoSEQ multiplex PCR; TCRdb lists only in-frame clones, some missing. This sample comprises some 19,000 clones, none seen once only. Of CVID subjects, under 17 were female and 29 male, mean age roughly 40. Whole-study results and caveats: Reportedly, TCR beta sequences from common variable immunodeficiency showed fewer deletions and N-nucleotide insertions.

The V and J genes are TRBV7-9 and TRBJ2-7; TRBD1 might be the D (6 bases). This receptor was taken from a human donor with common variable immunodeficiency. The sequenced material came from peripheral blood mononuclear cells. The CDR3 reads CASSLQGSFEQYF. Partial CDR3 DNA: TGTGCCAGCAGCTTGCAGGGGTCCTTCGAG. Combining the CDR3 with reference TRBV7-9 and TRBJ2-7 gives the whole variable domain DTGVSQNPRHKITKRGQNVTFRCDPISEHNRLYWYRQTLGQGPEFLTYFQNEAQLEKSRLLSDRFSAERPKGSFSTLEIQRTEQGDSAMYLCASSLQGSFEQYFGPGTRLTVT.